Detailed here is one TCR beta chain. A single base separates this from a much larger clone, so it may be a read error. The sample originates from a study of T cells in Graves' hyperthyroidism and ophthalmopathy. Patients were excluded for uncontrolled infection, other autoimmune disease, pregnancy or lactation. The germline V gene has CDR1 LNHNV and CDR2 YYDKDF (reference sequence). The CDR3 consists of 15 residues. Amplification of TCR beta CDR3 regions used RNA as the template. HTBI primers drove first-round RT-PCR of the TCR CDR3. TCRdb recomputed calls from the multiplex PCR reads with MiXCR, one row per CDR3 protein. Among about 290,000 distinct CDR3 sequences listed, about an eighth were seen once.

The specimen sequenced was blood. The sequence derives from a woman younger than 45 with Graves' hyperthyroidism that later progressed to Graves' ophthalmopathy. The chain combines TRBV15 with TRBJ2-3; D might be TRBD1 (5 bases). CDR3 in DNA: TGTGCCACCAGCAGAGAGGACATGCAACCAGATGCGCAGTATTTT. Translating gives CATSREDMQPDAQYF.